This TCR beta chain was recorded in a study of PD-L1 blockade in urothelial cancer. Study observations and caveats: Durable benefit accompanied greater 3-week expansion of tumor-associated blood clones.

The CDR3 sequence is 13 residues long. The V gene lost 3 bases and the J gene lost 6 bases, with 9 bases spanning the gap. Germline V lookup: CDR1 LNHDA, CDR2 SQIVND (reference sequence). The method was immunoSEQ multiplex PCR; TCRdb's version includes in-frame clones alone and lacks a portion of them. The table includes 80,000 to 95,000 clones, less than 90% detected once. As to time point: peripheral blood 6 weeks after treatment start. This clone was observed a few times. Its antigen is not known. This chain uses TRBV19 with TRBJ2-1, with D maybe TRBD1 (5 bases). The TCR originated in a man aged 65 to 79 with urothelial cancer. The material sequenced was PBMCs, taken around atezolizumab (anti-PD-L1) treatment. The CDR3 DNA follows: TGTGCCAGTAGTATGGAAAGGGGCAATGAGCAGTTCTTC. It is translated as CASSMERGNEQFF.